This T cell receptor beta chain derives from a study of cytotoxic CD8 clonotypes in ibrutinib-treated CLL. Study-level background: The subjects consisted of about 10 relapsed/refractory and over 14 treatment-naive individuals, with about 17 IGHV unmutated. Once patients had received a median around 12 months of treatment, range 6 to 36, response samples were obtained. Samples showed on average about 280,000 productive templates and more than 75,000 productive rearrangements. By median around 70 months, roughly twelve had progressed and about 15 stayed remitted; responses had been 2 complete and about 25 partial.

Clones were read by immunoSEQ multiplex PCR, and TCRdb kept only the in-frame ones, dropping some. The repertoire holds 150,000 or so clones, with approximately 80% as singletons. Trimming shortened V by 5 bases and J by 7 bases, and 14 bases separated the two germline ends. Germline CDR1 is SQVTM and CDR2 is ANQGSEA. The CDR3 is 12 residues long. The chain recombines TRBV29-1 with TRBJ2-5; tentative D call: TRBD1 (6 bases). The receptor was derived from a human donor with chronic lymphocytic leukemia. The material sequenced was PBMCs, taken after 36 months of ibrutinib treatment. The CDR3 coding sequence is TGCAGCGTTTTTATTCAGGGGACGACCCAGTACTTC. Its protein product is CSVFIQGTTQYF.